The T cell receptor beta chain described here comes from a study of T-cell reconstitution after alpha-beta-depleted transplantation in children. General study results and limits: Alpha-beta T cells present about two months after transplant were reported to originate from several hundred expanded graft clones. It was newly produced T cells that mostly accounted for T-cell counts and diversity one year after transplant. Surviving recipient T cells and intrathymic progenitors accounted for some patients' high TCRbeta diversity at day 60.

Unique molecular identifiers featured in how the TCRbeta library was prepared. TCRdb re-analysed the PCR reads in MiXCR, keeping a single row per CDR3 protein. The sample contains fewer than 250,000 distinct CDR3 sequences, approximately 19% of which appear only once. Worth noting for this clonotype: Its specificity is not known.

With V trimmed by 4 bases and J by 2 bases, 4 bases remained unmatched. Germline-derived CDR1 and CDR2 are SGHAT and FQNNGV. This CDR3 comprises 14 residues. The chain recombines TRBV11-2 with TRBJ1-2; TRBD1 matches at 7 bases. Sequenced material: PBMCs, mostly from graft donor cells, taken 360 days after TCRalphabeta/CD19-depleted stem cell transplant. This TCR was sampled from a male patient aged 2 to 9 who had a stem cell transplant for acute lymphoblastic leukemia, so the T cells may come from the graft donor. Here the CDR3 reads CASSSGQTNYGYTF. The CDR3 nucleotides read TGTGCCAGCAGCTCGGGACAGACAAACTATGGCTACACCTTC.